Only a few counts were recorded for the clone carrying this T cell receptor (beta chain). This sample was taken from a study of blood T cell repertoires in COVID-19. Study-wide background: COVID-19 samples, acute and convalescent, were from the United States, Italy and Spain.

Germline-derived CDR1 and CDR2 are LNHDA and SQIVND (reference sequence). The CDR3 length is 17 residues. V was trimmed by 1 base and J by 4 bases, leaving 16 bases between them. Original processing notes: Nucleated cell counts were estimated from reference gene primer amplification. Profiled with immunoSEQ multiplex PCR; TCRdb holds only in-frame clones, not every one. V and J calls and clone size are those listed in that table; D and trimming were worked out from the DNA. This sample carries about 21,000 clones, roughly 85% of them seen once, and the ten largest clones take roughly 67%. Material: peripheral blood. The sequence came from an older man with acute or convalescent COVID-19. This chain joins TRBV19 and TRBJ2-2; D perhaps matches TRBD1 (6 bases). As DNA, the CDR3 is TGTGCCAGTAGTATAGGGGGACAAGGAAGGAGCACCGGGGAGCTGTTTTTT. The encoded protein is CASSIGGQGRSTGELFF.